Included here is one TCR beta chain sequence, with context. What it recognizes is unknown. From germline, CDR1 is GTSNPN and CDR2 SVGIG (reference sequence). After removal of 5 bases from V and 7 bases from J, the junction contained 8 bases not matched to a gene. The CDR3 is 13 residues long. The record originates from a study of CD8+ T cells in alopecia areata. Study background: Tofacitinib lasted 6 to 18 months, then 6 months off drug. The study's findings and limits: Sequences from scalp samples also cover resident alphabeta T cells of normal skin. Normal scalp had lower clonality than lesional scalp, with alopecia totalis/universalis lesions showing this most strongly.

Sorting of PBMCs yielded the CD4+ and CD8+ T cells. Once RNA had been extracted, it was reverse transcribed into cDNA to act as the sequencing template. Libraries were prepared by immunoSEQ multiplex PCR; TCRdb keeps only in-frame clonotypes and omits some of them. This table has about 97,000 clones, roughly two fifths appearing once. The sequenced sample was CD4+ T cells sorted from blood. The rearrangement uses TRBV30 and TRBJ2-1; 7 nucleotides agree with TRBD1. The sequence derives from a human donor with alopecia areata. The CDR3 spells CAWGTATGNEQFF. The CDR3 DNA sequence: TGTGCCTGGGGAACAGCGACAGGGAATGAGCAGTTCTTC.